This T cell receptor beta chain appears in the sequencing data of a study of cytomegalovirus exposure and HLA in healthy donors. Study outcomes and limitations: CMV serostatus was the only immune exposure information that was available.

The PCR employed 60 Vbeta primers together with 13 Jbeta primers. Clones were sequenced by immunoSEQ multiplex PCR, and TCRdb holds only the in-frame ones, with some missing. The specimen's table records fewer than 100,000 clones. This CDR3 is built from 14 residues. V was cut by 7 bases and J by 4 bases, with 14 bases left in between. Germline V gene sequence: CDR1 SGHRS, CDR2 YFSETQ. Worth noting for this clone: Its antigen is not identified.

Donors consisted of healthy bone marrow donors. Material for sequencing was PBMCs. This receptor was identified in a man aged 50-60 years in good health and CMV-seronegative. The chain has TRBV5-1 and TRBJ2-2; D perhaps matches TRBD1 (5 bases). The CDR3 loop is CASGTTDPTGELFF. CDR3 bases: TGCGCCAGCGGAACGACAGATCCCACCGGGGAGCTGTTTTTT. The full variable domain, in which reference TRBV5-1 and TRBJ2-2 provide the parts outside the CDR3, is KAGVTQTPRYLIKTRGQQVTLSCSPISGHRSVSWYQQTPGQGLQFLFEYFSETQRNKGNFPGRFSGRQFSNSRSEMNVSTLELGDSALYLCASGTTDPTGELFFGEGSRLTVL.